A selection of T cell receptor beta chains follows, all from one sample in a study of cytomegalovirus exposure and HLA in healthy donors. Assay: immunoSEQ multiplex PCR; the TCRdb copy retains only in-frame clones and omits some. In the table there are about 98,000 clones, around 83% of which are singletons. The sequencing input was PBMCs. The source is a female donor in good health and CMV-seropositive. Each CDR3 is given with its conserved first and last residue. D genes are given only for firm matches. Expanded clones get a size class; other rows say once, few or many, or leave the size out.

>TRBJ1-4|-|TRBV5-1|-
CASSPEVGEKLFF
TGCGCCAGCAGCCCTGAGGTGGGTGAAAAACTGTTTTTT
>TRBJ1-3|-|TRBV10-2|-
CASSGGGTGNTIYF
TGCGCCAGCAGTGGGGGGGGGACAGGAAACACCATATATTTT
>TRBJ2-1|TRBD2|TRBV7-6|-
CASSLELAGAPDGEQFF
TGTGCCAGCAGCTTAGAACTAGCGGGAGCCCCGGATGGTGAGCAGTTCTTC
>TRBJ1-5|-|TRBV19|-
CASSTRLTGYNQPQHF
TGTGCCAGTAGTACGCGCCTTACAGGGTACAATCAGCCCCAGCATTTT
>TRBJ1-1|-|TRBV6-1|once
CASSEAGVTTEAFF
TGTGCCAGCAGTGAAGCGGGAGTGACCACTGAAGCTTTCTTT
>TRBJ2-1|TRBD2|TRBV15|-
CATSRLSGGGNEQFF
TGTGCCACCAGCAGACTTAGCGGGGGGGGCAATGAGCAGTTCTTC
>TRBJ2-1|-|TRBV5-1|-
CASSPPAVHEQFF
TGCGCCAGCAGCCCCCCCGCAGTCCATGAGCAGTTCTTC
>TRBJ2-7|-|TRBV27|few
CASRLLTGEQYF
TGTGCCAGCAGGCTACTAACAGGCGAGCAGTACTTC
>TRBJ1-6|-|TRBV6-5|-
CASSGRQRNSPLHF
TGTGCCAGCAGTGGAAGACAGAGGAATTCACCCCTCCACTTT
>TRBJ1-5|-|TRBV19|-
CASSTGASSNQPQHF
TGTGCCAGTAGTACAGGGGCCTCCAGCAATCAGCCCCAGCATTTT
>TRBJ1-5|-|TRBV28|-
CASSSRVPNQPQHF
TGTGCCAGCAGTTCCAGGGTACCCAATCAGCCCCAGCATTTT
>TRBJ1-5|-|TRBV30|few
CAWGGGGNQPQHF
TGTGCCTGGGGCGGGGGGGGTAATCAGCCCCAGCATTTT
>TRBJ2-3|TRBD1|TRBV15|-
CATSGFRGSGTDTQYF
TGTGCCACCAGCGGATTCAGGGGGTCGGGCACAGATACGCAGTATTTT
>TRBJ1-5|-|TRBV2|-
CASSDMGQGNQPQHF
TGTGCCAGCAGTGACATGGGGCAAGGCAATCAGCCCCAGCATTTT
>TRBJ1-4|TRBD1|TRBV4-1|-
CASSDLDRGQEKLFF
TGCGCCAGCAGTGACCTGGACAGGGGGCAAGAAAAACTGTTTTTT
>TRBJ1-2|-|TRBV29-1|-
CSVVTNYGYTF
TGCAGCGTTGTTACTAACTATGGCTACACCTTC
>TRBJ1-2|-|TRBV11-2|-
CASAGNGYTF
TGTGCCAGTGCGGGGAATGGCTACACCTTC
>TRBJ2-3|-|TRBV4-1|few
CASSQDGTSSTDTQYF
TGCGCCAGCAGCCAAGATGGCACTAGCAGCACAGATACGCAGTATTTT
>TRBJ2-6|TRBD1|TRBV5-4|once
CASSSLDRVNSGANVLTF
TGTGCCAGCAGCTCGCTCGACAGGGTTAACTCTGGGGCCAACGTCCTGACTTTC
>TRBJ2-1|-|TRBV13|once
CASTRGSGRQFF
TGTGCCAGCACCAGGGGTTCTGGGCGGCAGTTCTTC
>TRBJ1-2|-|TRBV5-6|-
CASSPGDRGYTF
TGTGCCAGCAGCCCAGGGGATCGGGGCTACACCTTC
>TRBJ1-3|-|TRBV9|-
CASSVGGASSGNTIYF
TGTGCCAGCTCCGTCGGTGGGGCGAGCTCTGGAAACACCATATATTTT
>TRBJ1-1|TRBD1|TRBV7-9|-
CASSRPRGQGNTEAFF
TGTGCCAGCAGCCGTCCGAGGGGACAGGGAAACACTGAAGCTTTCTTT
>TRBJ1-1|TRBD1|TRBV5-6|-
CASSTYSGTGGNTEAFF
TGTGCCAGCAGCACCTATTCCGGGACAGGGGGCAACACTGAAGCTTTCTTT
>TRBJ2-3|TRBD2|TRBV7-3|-
CASSLTSGRADTQYF
TGTGCCAGCAGCCTAACTAGCGGGAGGGCAGATACGCAGTATTTT
>TRBJ1-1|TRBD1|TRBV15|-
CATSRIRQGRPEAFF
TGTGCCACCAGCAGGATAAGACAGGGTCGGCCTGAAGCTTTCTTT
>TRBJ1-6|-|TRBV7-9|-
CASSLAGGKASPLHF
TGTGCCAGCAGCTTAGCGGGGGGGAAGGCTTCACCCCTCCACTTT
>TRBJ1-3|TRBD1|TRBV29-1|-
CSVTYDRGLGGNTIYF
TGCAGCGTCACTTACGACAGGGGTCTTGGCGGAAACACCATATATTTT
>TRBJ2-2|-|TRBV14|-
CASSQAAGELFF
TGTGCCAGCAGCCAAGCTGCCGGGGAGCTGTTTTTT
>TRBJ2-1|-|TRBV29-1|-
CSVLTGNSYNEQFF
TGCAGCGTTCTTACAGGAAACTCCTACAATGAGCAGTTCTTC
>TRBJ1-3|-|TRBV9|-
CASSVGGQVSSGNTIYF
TGTGCCAGCAGCGTAGGGGGGCAGGTGAGCTCTGGAAACACCATATATTTT
>TRBJ2-2|-|TRBV6-5|-
CASSYFQGTGELFF
TGTGCCAGCAGTTATTTCCAGGGTACCGGGGAGCTGTTTTTT
>TRBJ1-2|-|TRBV5-1|few
CASSAAGREGGYTF
TGCGCCAGCAGCGCAGCAGGGAGGGAAGGTGGCTACACCTTC
>TRBJ2-3|-|TRBV7-3|-
CASSLLGSTDTQYF
TGTGCCAGCAGCTTACTAGGTAGCACAGATACGCAGTATTTT
>TRBJ2-3|TRBD2|TRBV11-2|-
CASSFRGRAVTDTQYF
TGTGCCAGCAGCTTTCGAGGGAGGGCCGTCACAGATACGCAGTATTTT
>TRBJ2-1|-|TRBV2|-
CASRFDRRSEQFF
TGTGCCAGCAGATTTGACAGACGTAGTGAGCAGTTCTTC
>TRBJ1-2|-|TRBV4-2|-
CASSQEPGQSNYGYTF
TGTGCCAGCAGCCAAGAACCCGGACAGAGTAACTATGGCTACACCTTC
>TRBJ1-5|-|TRBV6-1|-
CASSEAPFHGQITEYSNQPQHF
TGTGCCAGCAGTGAAGCTCCCTTCCACGGACAGATCACAGAATATAGCAATCAGCCCCAGCATTTT
>TRBJ1-3|TRBD1|TRBV7-2|-
CASSPSPRSQGAGNTIYF
TGTGCCAGCAGCCCCTCCCCACGATCGCAGGGGGCTGGAAACACCATATATTTT
>TRBJ1-3|TRBD1|TRBV5-1|-
CASRPDRVQGNTIYF
TGCGCCAGCAGACCAGACAGGGTTCAAGGAAACACCATATATTTT